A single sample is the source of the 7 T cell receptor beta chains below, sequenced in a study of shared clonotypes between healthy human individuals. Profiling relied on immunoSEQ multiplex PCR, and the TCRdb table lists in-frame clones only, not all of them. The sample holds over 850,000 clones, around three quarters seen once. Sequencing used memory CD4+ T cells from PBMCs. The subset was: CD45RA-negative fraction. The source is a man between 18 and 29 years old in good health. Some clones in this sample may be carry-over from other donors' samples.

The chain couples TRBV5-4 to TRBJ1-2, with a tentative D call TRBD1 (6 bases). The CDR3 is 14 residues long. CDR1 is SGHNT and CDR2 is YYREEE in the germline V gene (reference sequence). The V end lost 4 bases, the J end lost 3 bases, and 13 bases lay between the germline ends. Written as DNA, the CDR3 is TGTGCCAGCAGCAGGTCGGGGGCGGACTATGGCTACACCTTC. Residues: CASSRSGADYGYTF.

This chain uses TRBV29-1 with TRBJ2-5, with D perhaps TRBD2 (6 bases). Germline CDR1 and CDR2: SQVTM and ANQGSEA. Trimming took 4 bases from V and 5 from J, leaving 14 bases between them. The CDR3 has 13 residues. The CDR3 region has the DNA TGCAGCGTTGGCGGAGGGAATGGGGAGACCCAGTACTTC. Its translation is CSVGGGNGETQYF.

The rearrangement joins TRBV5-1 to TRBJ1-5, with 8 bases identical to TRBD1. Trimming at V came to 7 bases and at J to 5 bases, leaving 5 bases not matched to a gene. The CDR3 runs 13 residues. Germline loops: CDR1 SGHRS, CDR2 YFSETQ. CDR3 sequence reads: CASRQGIHQPQHF. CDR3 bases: TGCGCCAGCCGACAGGGGATTCATCAGCCCCAGCATTTT.

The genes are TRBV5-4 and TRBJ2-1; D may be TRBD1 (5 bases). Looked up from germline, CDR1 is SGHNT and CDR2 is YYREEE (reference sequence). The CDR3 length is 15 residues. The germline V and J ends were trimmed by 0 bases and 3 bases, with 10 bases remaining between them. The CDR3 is CASSLAGSIYNEQFF. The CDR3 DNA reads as TGTGCCAGCAGCTTGGCAGGGTCGATCTACAATGAGCAGTTCTTC. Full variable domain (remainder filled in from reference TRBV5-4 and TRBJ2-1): ETGVTQSPTHLIKTRGQQVTLRCSSQSGHNTVSWYQQALGQGPQFIFQYYREEENGRGNFPPRFSGLQFPNYSSELNVNALELDDSALYLCASSLAGSIYNEQFFGPGTRLTVL.

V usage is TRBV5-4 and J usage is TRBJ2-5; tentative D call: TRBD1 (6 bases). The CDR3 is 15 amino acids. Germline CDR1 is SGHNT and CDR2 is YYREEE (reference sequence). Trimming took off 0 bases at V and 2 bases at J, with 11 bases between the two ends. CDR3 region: CASSLGSDRQETQYF. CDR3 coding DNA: TGTGCCAGCAGCTTGGGTTCTGACAGGCAAGAGACCCAGTACTTC.

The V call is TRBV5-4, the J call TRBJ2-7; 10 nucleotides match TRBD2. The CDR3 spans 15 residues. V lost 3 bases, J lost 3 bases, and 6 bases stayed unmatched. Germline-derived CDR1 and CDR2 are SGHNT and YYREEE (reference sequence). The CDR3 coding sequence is TGTGCCAGCAGCTACGGACTAGCGGAGAGCTACGAGCAGTACTTC. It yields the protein CASSYGLAESYEQYF.

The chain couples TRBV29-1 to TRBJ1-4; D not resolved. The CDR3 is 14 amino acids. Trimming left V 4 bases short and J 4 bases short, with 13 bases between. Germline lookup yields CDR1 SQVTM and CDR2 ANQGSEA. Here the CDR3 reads CSVVWQGHNEKLFF. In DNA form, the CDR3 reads TGCAGCGTTGTTTGGCAAGGGCATAATGAAAAACTGTTTTTT.